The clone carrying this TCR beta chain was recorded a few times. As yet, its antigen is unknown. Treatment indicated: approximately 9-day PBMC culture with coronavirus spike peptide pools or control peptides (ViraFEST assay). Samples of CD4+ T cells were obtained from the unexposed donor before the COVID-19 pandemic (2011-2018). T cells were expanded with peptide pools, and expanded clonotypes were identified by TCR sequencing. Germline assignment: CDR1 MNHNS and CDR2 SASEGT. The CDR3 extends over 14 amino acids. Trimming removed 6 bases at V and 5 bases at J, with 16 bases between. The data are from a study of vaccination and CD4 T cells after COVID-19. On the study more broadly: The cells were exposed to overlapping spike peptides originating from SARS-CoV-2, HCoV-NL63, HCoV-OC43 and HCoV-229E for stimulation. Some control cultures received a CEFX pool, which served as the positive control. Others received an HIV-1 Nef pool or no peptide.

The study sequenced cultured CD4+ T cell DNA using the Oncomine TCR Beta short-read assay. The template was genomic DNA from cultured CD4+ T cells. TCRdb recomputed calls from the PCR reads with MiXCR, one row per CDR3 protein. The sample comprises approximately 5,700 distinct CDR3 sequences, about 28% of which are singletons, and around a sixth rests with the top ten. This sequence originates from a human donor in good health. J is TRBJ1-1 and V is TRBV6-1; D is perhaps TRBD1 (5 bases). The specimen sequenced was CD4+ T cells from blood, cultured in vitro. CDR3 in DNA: TGTGCCAGCAGCCTATCAGGGTCGGAAACTGAAGCTTTCTTT. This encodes CASSLSGSETEAFF.